This T cell receptor (beta chain) stems from a study of T cell responses to AZD1222 COVID-19 vaccine. Generated by immunoSEQ multiplex PCR, the TCRdb table keeps only in-frame clones and is missing some. This sample has some 100,000 clones, with about nine tenths found just once. The CDR3 runs 17 residues. V shed 3 bases and J shed 3 bases, with 20 bases lying between them. Looked up from germline, CDR1 is MNHEY and CDR2 is SVGEGT. Worth noting for this clone: The antigen is undetermined.

Study results and limitations: Repertoire sampling was restricted to post-peak T cell response timepoints. Per reports, nearly half of all spike-specific TCRs target regions that are unmutated in variants. Of the AZD1222 recipients, only six or seven were seropositive at baseline.

Sequenced material: peripheral blood, taken on day 0 of AZD1222 vaccination. This TCR was sampled from an adult in good health. The chain employs TRBV6-2 or TRBV6-3 and TRBJ1-1; D call uncertain. In DNA form, the CDR3 reads TGTGCCAGCAGTTATCCTTTGCAGGCGTCCCGGGACACTGAAGCTTTCTTT. This sequence encodes CASSYPLQASRDTEAFF.